This T cell receptor (beta chain) was found in a study of blood T cell repertoires in COVID-19. The germline V gene has CDR1 LNHDA and CDR2 SQIVND (reference sequence). There are 13 residues in the CDR3. Repertoires were generated with immunoSEQ multiplex PCR, while TCRdb's copy carries only in-frame clones and drops some. Of 300,000 to 400,000 clones in the sample, about nine tenths were seen once. Input material: peripheral blood. The receptor was derived from a woman in her seventies with COVID-19, enrolled during active disease. The rearrangement links TRBV19 to TRBJ2-3; 10 bases agree with TRBD2. DNA for the CDR3: TGTGCGGCGGGAGCGGGGGGGCCGGATACGCAGTATTTT. This translates into CAAGAGGPDTQYF.